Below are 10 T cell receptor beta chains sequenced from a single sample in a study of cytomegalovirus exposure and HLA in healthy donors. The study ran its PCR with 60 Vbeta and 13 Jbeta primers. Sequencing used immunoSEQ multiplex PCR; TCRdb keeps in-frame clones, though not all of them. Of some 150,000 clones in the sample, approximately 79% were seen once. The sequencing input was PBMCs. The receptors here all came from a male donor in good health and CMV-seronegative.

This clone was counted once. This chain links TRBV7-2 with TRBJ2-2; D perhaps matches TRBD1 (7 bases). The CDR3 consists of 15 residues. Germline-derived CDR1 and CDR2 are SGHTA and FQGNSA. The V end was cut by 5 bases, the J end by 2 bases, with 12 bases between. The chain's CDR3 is CASSGGTVNTGELFF. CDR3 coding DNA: TGTGCCAGCAGCGGCGGGACAGTTAACACCGGGGAGCTGTTTTTT.

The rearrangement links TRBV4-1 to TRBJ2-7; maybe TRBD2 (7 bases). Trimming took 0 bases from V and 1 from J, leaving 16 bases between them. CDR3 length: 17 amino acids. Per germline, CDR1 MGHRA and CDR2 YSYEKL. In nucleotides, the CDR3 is TGCGCCAGCAGCCAAGATCCCTCGGGGGGCGCTTCCTACGAGCAGTACTTC. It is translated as CASSQDPSGGASYEQYF.

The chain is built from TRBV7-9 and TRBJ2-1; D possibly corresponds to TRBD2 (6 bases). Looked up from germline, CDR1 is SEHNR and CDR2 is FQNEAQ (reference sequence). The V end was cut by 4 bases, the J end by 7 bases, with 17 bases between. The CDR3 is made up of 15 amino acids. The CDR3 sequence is CASSSDRGGGNEQFF. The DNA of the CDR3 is TGTGCCAGCAGCTCTGACCGAGGTGGGGGGAATGAGCAGTTCTTC. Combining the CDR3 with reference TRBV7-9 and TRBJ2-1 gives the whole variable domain DTGVSQNPRHKITKRGQNVTFRCDPISEHNRLYWYRQTLGQGPEFLTYFQNEAQLEKSRLLSDRFSAERPKGSFSTLEIQRTEQGDSAMYLCASSSDRGGGNEQFFGPGTRLTVL.

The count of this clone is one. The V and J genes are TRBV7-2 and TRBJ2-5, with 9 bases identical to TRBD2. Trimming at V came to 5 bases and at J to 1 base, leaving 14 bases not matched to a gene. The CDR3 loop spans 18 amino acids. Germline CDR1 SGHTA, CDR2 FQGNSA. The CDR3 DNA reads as TGTGCCAGCAGCCTTTTCCAGCGGGGGGCCGGCGTCCAAGAGACCCAGTACTTC. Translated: CASSLFQRGAGVQETQYF.

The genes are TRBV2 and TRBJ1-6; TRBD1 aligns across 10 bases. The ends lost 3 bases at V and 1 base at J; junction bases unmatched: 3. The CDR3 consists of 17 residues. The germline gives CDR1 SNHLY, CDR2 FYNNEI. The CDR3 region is CASSDVDRGSYNSPLHF. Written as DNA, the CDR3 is TGTGCCAGCAGTGATGTGGACAGGGGGTCCTATAATTCACCCCTCCACTTT.

The CDR3 region is CASSLSPVPLEQYF. CDR3 DNA sequence: TGTGCCAGCAGTTTATCGCCGGTCCCTCTCGAGCAGTACTTC. The V call is TRBV27, the J call TRBJ2-7, with no clear D. The CDR3 extends over 14 amino acids. Germline values: CDR1 MNHEY, CDR2 SMNVEV (reference sequence). V lost 0 bases, J lost 6 bases, and 12 bases lay in between.

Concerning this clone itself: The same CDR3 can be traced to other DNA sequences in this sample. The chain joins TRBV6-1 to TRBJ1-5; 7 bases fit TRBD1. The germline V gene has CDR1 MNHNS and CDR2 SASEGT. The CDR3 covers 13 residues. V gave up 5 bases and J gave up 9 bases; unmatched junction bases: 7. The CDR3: CASSSQGERPQHF. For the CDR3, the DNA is TGTGCCAGCAGTAGTCAGGGGGAAAGGCCCCAGCATTTT.

CDR3 sequence: CASSIWTDQETQYF. The CDR3 DNA sequence: TGTGCCAGCAGCATTTGGACAGACCAAGAGACCCAGTACTTC. V gene TRBV2 combines with J gene TRBJ2-5, with D tentatively TRBD1 (6 bases). The ends were cut back, 6 bases at V and 0 bases at J, with 11 bases in the middle. The CDR3 has 14 amino acids. Germline V gene data show CDR1 as SNHLY and CDR2 as FYNNEI.

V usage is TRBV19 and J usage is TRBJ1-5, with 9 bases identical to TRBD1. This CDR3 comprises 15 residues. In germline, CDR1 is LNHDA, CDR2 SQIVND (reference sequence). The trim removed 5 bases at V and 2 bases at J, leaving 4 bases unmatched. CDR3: CASSLRQGGNQPQHF. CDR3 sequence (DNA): TGTGCCAGTAGTCTCCGACAGGGGGGCAATCAGCCCCAGCATTTT.

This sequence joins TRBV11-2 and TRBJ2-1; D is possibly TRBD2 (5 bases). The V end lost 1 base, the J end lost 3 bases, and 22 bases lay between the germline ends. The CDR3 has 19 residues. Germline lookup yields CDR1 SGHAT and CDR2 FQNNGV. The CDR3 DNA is TGTGCCAGCAGCTTAGTGGTAGAATCCGGGGTCATCCTCTACAATGAGCAGTTCTTC. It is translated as CASSLVVESGVILYNEQFF.